The present T cell receptor beta chain was sequenced within a study of early T cells in non-severe SARS-CoV-2 infection. The CDR3 is 12 amino acids. The V gene lost 1 base and the J gene lost 6 bases, with 7 bases spanning the gap. Germline V gene lookup returns CDR1 SGHTA and CDR2 FQGNSA. This clonotype was counted at least ten times. TCRdb independently ran MiXCR on the 5' RACE reads; one entry per CDR3 protein. Of 32,000 or so distinct CDR3 sequences listed, 5% to 6% are singletons. The chain links TRBV7-2 to TRBJ2-7; maybe TRBD1 (6 bases). The sequenced material came from whole blood. The source is an adult who was a healthcare worker with PCR-confirmed SARS-CoV-2 infection or an uninfected control (not recorded which). The CDR3 DNA reads TGTGCCAGCAGCTTAGTCAGGGGCGAGCAGTACTTC. Its protein product is CASSLVRGEQYF.